This T cell receptor beta chain came from a study of shared clonotypes between healthy human individuals. Naive CD8 cells were CD45RO-negative, positively selected for CCR7, excluding terminally differentiated effector memory CD45RA+ cells. This CDR3 has 15 amino acids. V was trimmed by 7 bases and J by 0 bases, leaving 16 bases between them. The V gene's germline CDR1 is SGHTS and CDR2 YDEGEE. Some clones are missing from TCRdb's copy, which holds only in-frame ones; the method was immunoSEQ multiplex PCR. Among some 630,000 clones listed, approximately 96% were seen once. The sequence was collected from a woman in her twenties or thirties in good health. Sequenced material: naive CD8+ T cells sorted from blood. The chain uses TRBV5-8 and TRBJ1-1, with D unresolved. CDR3 residues: CASQLTKYMNTEAFF. DNA for the CDR3: TGTGCCAGCCAACTGACGAAGTACATGAACACTGAAGCTTTCTTT.